Shown below are 32 T cell receptor beta chains from a single sample sequenced in a study of post-analysis software for immune sequencing data. Notes on the study in general: Patients showed TRBV5-6, TRBV5-1 and TRBV20-1 among roughly 5 TRBV segments more frequent than in controls.

Unique-molecular-identifier-tagged TCR beta cDNA libraries were used. TCRdb re-called the PCR reads with MiXCR, one entry per CDR3 protein. The table has hundreds of thousands of distinct CDR3 sequences, approximately 46% seen once. Their cognate antigens are unknown. The sample consisted of blood. The receptors shown here come from a girl aged 10-17 years with multiple sclerosis.

The V call is TRBV2, the J call TRBJ2-7; D is uncertain. V was pared by 4 bases and J by 1 base, with 5 bases between. Germline V gives CDR1 SNHLY, CDR2 FYNNEI. The length of the CDR3 is 12 residues. The CDR3 reads CASSVRSYEQYF. Here the CDR3 DNA reads TGTGCCAGCAGTGTCAGATCCTACGAGCAGTACTTC. The full variable domain, in which reference TRBV2 and TRBJ2-7 provide the parts outside the CDR3, is EPEVTQTPSHQVTQMGQEVILRCVPISNHLYFYWYRQILGQKVEFLVSFYNNEISEKSEIFDDQFSVERPDGSNFTLKIRSTKLEDSAMYFCASSVRSYEQYFGPGTRLTVT.

This clonotype turned up a few times. The chain uses TRBV5-1 and TRBJ2-1, with 9 bases fitting TRBD1. Germline lookup yields CDR1 SGHRS and CDR2 YFSETQ. After removal of 3 bases from V and 2 bases from J, the junction contained 6 bases not matched to a gene. This CDR3 spans 16 amino acids. The DNA of the CDR3 is TGCGCCAGCAGCTCTCCGGGACAGGGAACCTACAATGAGCAGTTCTTC. It codes for CASSSPGQGTYNEQFF.

The chain couples TRBV6-2 or TRBV6-3 to TRBJ2-1; 11 bases line up with TRBD2. The germline V gene has CDR1 MNHEY and CDR2 SVGEGT. Trimming at V came to 2 bases and at J to 2 bases, leaving 11 bases not matched to a gene. The CDR3 has 19 amino acids. The CDR3 reads CASSYPTHTSGRPYNEQFF. The CDR3 region has the DNA TGTGCCAGCAGTTACCCTACCCATACTAGCGGGAGACCCTACAATGAGCAGTTCTTC.

Only a few counts were recorded for this clonotype. The chain recombines TRBV5-4 with TRBJ2-7; unclear D gene. Trimming took 4 bases from V and 4 from J, leaving 12 bases between them. The CDR3 runs 13 residues. From germline, CDR1 is SGHNT and CDR2 YYREEE (reference sequence). The CDR3 protein is CASSPPGAYEQYF. The CDR3 DNA follows: TGTGCCAGCAGCCCCCCAGGAGCTTACGAGCAGTACTTC. Together with reference TRBV5-4 and TRBJ2-7, the CDR3 gives the full variable domain: ETGVTQSPTHLIKTRGQQVTLRCSSQSGHNTVSWYQQALGQGPQFIFQYYREEENGRGNFPPRFSGLQFPNYSSELNVNALELDDSALYLCASSPPGAYEQYFGPGTRLTVT.

V and J are TRBV5-1 and TRBJ1-5; TRBD1 is a possible D gene (5 bases). From germline, CDR1 is SGHRS and CDR2 YFSETQ. V was clipped by 0 bases and J by 7 bases, with 14 bases between them. The CDR3 is made up of 15 amino acids. The CDR3 reads CASSLGGTSPQPQHF. The CDR3, as DNA: TGCGCCAGCAGCTTGGGGGGGACCTCTCCCCAGCCCCAGCATTTT.

The chain couples TRBV7-2 to TRBJ2-3; D ambiguous. Germline CDR1 SGHTA, CDR2 FQGNSA. CDR3 length: 12 residues. V lost 5 bases and J lost 5, with 8 bases in between. The CDR3 DNA sequence: TGTGCCAGCAGCCAACCCGGAGATACGCAGTATTTT. Translated, it gives CASSQPGDTQYF.

In this sample, this clonotype turned up a few times. J is TRBJ2-6 and V is TRBV29-1; D assignment may be TRBD1 or TRBD2 (5 bases each). Germline-derived CDR1 and CDR2 are SQVTM and ANQGSEA. The CDR3 is 16 residues long. V lost 6 bases and J 2 bases, leaving 17 bases between the germline ends. The chain's CDR3 is CSVTDPGRAGANVLTF. Here the CDR3 DNA reads TGCAGCGTGACCGACCCGGGACGGGCTGGGGCCAACGTCCTGACTTTC.

The genes are TRBV7-3 and TRBJ2-7; possible D gene TRBD1, 6 bases. The CDR3 has 13 residues. V was clipped by 5 bases and J by 3 bases, with 11 bases between them. Germline CDR1 SGHTA, CDR2 FQGTGA. Here the CDR3 reads CASSRGQNYEQYF. The CDR3 DNA is TGTGCCAGCAGCCGCGGACAGAACTACGAGCAGTACTTC.

CDR3 bases: TGTGCCAGCAGCCAAGATGAGACAGCCTCCTACGAGCAGTACTTC. Translation: CASSQDETASYEQYF. The chain carries TRBV14 and TRBJ2-7, with D possibly TRBD1 on 5 matching bases. This CDR3 has 15 amino acids. CDR1 is SGHDN, CDR2 FVKESK, per germline. V was cut by 0 bases and J by 0 bases, with 9 bases left in between.

This chain uses TRBV7-3 with TRBJ2-5, with TRBD2 as a possible D gene (6 bases). The V and J ends lost 6 bases and 2 bases respectively, with 16 bases between them. CDR1 and CDR2 (germline): SGHTA, FQGTGA. This CDR3 has 15 residues. CDR3 nucleotide sequence: TGTGCCAGCAGGGAAACCGGGACTCAGCAAGAGACCCAGTACTTC. Translating it yields CASRETGTQQETQYF.

The rearrangement uses TRBV5-1 and TRBJ2-1; D gene unclear. V was pared by 3 bases and J by 7 bases, with 17 bases between. CDR3 length equals 15 residues. The germline V gene encodes CDR1 SGHRS and CDR2 YFSETQ. In nucleotides, the CDR3 is TGCGCCAGCAGCTCCGACTTGACCCCCTCAAATGAGCAGTTCTTC. This codes for CASSSDLTPSNEQFF.

Concerning this clonotype itself: The CDR3 carries no conserved terminal phenylalanine or tryptophan, so it likely arises from a read error. The rearrangement uses TRBV28 and TRBJ2-3; the D gene is possibly TRBD1 (6 bases). This CDR3 has 14 residues. Germline CDR1 MDHEN, CDR2 SYDVKM. This CDR3 is CAGSSDRNTDTQYC. The CDR3 bases are TGTGCCGGCAGTTCCGACAGGAACACAGATACGCAGTATTGT.

This clonotype was observed a handful of times. The genes are TRBV7-9 and TRBJ2-3; the D gene could be TRBD1 or TRBD2 (6 bases each). The CDR3 is 18 residues long. Germline V gene sequence: CDR1 SEHNR, CDR2 FQNEAQ (reference sequence). V shed 1 base and J shed 0 bases, with 17 bases lying between them. The CDR3 DNA reads TGTGCCAGCAGCTTAGGGGGGGCGAGGACTCCTAGCACAGATACGCAGTATTTT. This codes for CASSLGGARTPSTDTQYF.

This clonotype was found a few times. CDR3 nucleotide sequence: TGTGCCAGCAGCCAAGGGGGACAGGGATCACCCCTCCACTTT. This gives the protein CASSQGGQGSPLHF. The chain links TRBV7-9 to TRBJ1-6; 9 nucleotides agree with TRBD1. The CDR3 runs to 14 residues. The germline V gene encodes CDR1 SEHNR and CDR2 FQNEAQ (reference sequence). The V and J ends lost 5 bases and 10 bases, in that order; junction bases with no gene match: 6.

This clonotype was detected only a few times. This sequence joins TRBV7-3 and TRBJ2-3, with D perhaps matching TRBD2 (5 bases). Germline CDR1 and CDR2: SGHTA and FQGTGA. Trimming shortened V by 4 bases and J by 4 bases, and 24 bases separated the two germline ends. The CDR3 runs 18 residues. CDR3 nucleotides: TGTGCCAGCAGCTCTTTCGATGGGATGGAGACTACGCCAGATACGCAGTATTTT. This translates into CASSSFDGMETTPDTQYF. Full variable domain (missing parts from reference TRBV7-3 and TRBJ2-3): GAGVSQTPSNKVTEKGKYVELRCDPISGHTALYWYRQSLGQGPEFLIYFQGTGAADDSGLPNDRFFAVRPEGSVSTLKIQRTERGDSAVYLCASSSFDGMETTPDTQYFGPGTRLTVL.

The rearrangement uses TRBV4-2 and TRBJ2-5, with D possibly TRBD2 on 5 matching bases. CDR1 LGHNA and CDR2 YNFKEQ come from the germline V gene. CDR3 length equals 15 residues. Trimming took 4 bases from V and 11 from J, leaving 23 bases between them. The CDR3 DNA follows: TGTGCCAGCAGCCCCGGTGGGCAGACAAGACTACCTCAGTACTTC. Amino acid sequence: CASSPGGQTRLPQYF.

This clonotype has just a few counts. V gene TRBV7-3 combines with J gene TRBJ2-1; no clear D. The V end lost 0 bases, the J end lost 7 bases, and 7 bases lay between the germline ends. This CDR3 spans 13 amino acids. The germline V gene has CDR1 SGHTA and CDR2 FQGTGA. The CDR3 reads CASSLTLGNEQFF. In DNA, the CDR3 is TGTGCCAGCAGCTTAACCCTGGGGAATGAGCAGTTCTTC. Full variable domain (outside the CDR3, taken from reference TRBV7-3 and TRBJ2-1): GAGVSQTPSNKVTEKGKYVELRCDPISGHTALYWYRQSLGQGPEFLIYFQGTGAADDSGLPNDRFFAVRPEGSVSTLKIQRTERGDSAVYLCASSLTLGNEQFFGPGTRLTVL.

This clonotype was detected a few times. This rearrangement joins TRBV2 to TRBJ2-1, with 13 bases fitting TRBD2. The length of the CDR3 is 14 residues. Per germline, CDR1 SNHLY and CDR2 FYNNEI. After removal of 8 bases from V and 8 bases from J, the junction contained 6 bases not matched to a gene. This chain's CDR3 is CASRLAGGLYEQFF. The CDR3 nucleotides read TGTGCCAGCCGACTAGCGGGGGGCCTCTATGAGCAGTTCTTC.

This chain joins TRBV12-3 or TRBV12-4 and TRBJ1-2; 9 bases are a match to TRBD1. This CDR3 has 15 residues. V lost 3 bases, J lost 4 bases, and 6 bases stayed unmatched. The CDR3 protein is CASSLTGQGSYGYTF. In DNA form, the CDR3 reads TGTGCCAGCAGTTTGACGGGACAGGGTTCCTATGGCTACACCTTC.

This clonotype was seen more than once but under ten times. J is TRBJ2-3 and V is TRBV28, with a weak D call TRBD2 (5 bases). This CDR3 has 15 residues. V lost 6 bases to trimming and J lost 3 bases, with 16 bases between them. Germline V gives CDR1 MDHEN, CDR2 SYDVKM. In nucleotides, the CDR3 is TGTGCCAGCAGGTCGGGGAGTTATCTTACAGATACGCAGTATTTT. Its translation: CASRSGSYLTDTQYF. Looking up the rest from reference TRBV28 and TRBJ2-3 gives the full variable domain: DVKVTQSSRYLVKRTGEKVFLECVQDMDHENMFWYRQDPGLGLRLIYFSYDVKMKEKGDIPEGYSVSREKKERFSLILESASTNQTSMYLCASRSGSYLTDTQYFGPGTRLTVL.

This clonotype was seen only a few times. One end of the junction is discordant with germline, which a read error may explain. The chain joins TRBV7-6 to TRBJ2-5; TRBD1 or TRBD2 may be the D gene (6 bases each). This CDR3 is built from 13 residues. Germline V gene sequence: CDR1 SGHVS, CDR2 FNYEAQ. Here the CDR3 reads CASTHRGEETQYF. Here the CDR3 DNA reads TGCGCCAGCACCCATAGGGGGGAAGAGACCCAGTACTTC.

Points on this clonotype: Its ends do not fully match the called genes, so a read error is possible. The chain is built from TRBV29-1 and TRBJ2-6; D gene unclear. Per germline, CDR1 SQVTM and CDR2 ANQGSEA. This CDR3 has 14 residues. The CDR3 DNA follows: TGCAGCGTTGAGAGGAGCTCTGGGGTCAACGTCCTGACTTTC. Amino acid sequence: CSVERSSGVNVLTF.

The chain employs TRBV20-1 and TRBJ2-5; 13 bases align to TRBD2. The CDR3 loop spans 14 amino acids. Germline assignment: CDR1 DFQATT and CDR2 SNEGSKA (reference sequence). The V segment lost 6 bases and the J segment 11 bases; nucleotides outside the gene matches: 12. CDR3 protein: CSATSGRAYNEQYF. DNA for the CDR3: TGCAGTGCAACTAGCGGGAGGGCCTACAATGAGCAGTACTTC.

The gene calls are TRBV4-1 and TRBJ2-1; TRBD2 aligns across 13 bases. The V segment lost 0 bases and the J segment 9 bases; nucleotides outside the gene matches: 8. The CDR3 is made up of 17 amino acids. The V gene's germline CDR1 is MGHRA and CDR2 YSYEKL. CDR3 residues: CASSQETSGRALVEQFF. Here the CDR3 DNA reads TGCGCCAGCAGCCAAGAAACTAGCGGGAGGGCCCTCGTTGAGCAGTTCTTC.

This sequence joins TRBV5-1 and TRBJ2-1; the match to TRBD2 covers 10 bases. The CDR3 has 17 residues. V was pared by 2 bases and J by 2 bases, with 7 bases of the junction left unmatched. Germline V gives CDR1 SGHRS, CDR2 YFSETQ. In nucleotides, the CDR3 is TGCGCCAGCAGCTTCAGGACTAGCGGAGCCCCCTACAATGAGCAGTTCTTC. Encoded protein: CASSFRTSGAPYNEQFF. Supplemented by reference TRBV5-1 and TRBJ2-1, the full variable domain reads KAGVTQTPRYLIKTRGQQVTLSCSPISGHRSVSWYQQTPGQGLQFLFEYFSETQRNKGNFPGRFSGRQFSNSRSEMNVSTLELGDSALYLCASSFRTSGAPYNEQFFGPGTRLTVL.

The chain couples TRBV6-2 or TRBV6-3 to TRBJ1-1; D remains ambiguous. CDR3 length: 14 residues. V lost 2 bases to trimming and J lost 5 bases, with 12 bases between them. The germline V gene encodes CDR1 MNHEY and CDR2 SVGEGT. Here the CDR3 DNA reads TGTGCCAGCAGTTACGTGGGCAAGAGGACTGAAGCTTTCTTT. This sequence encodes CASSYVGKRTEAFF.

This clonotype showed up just a few times. This chain connects TRBV6-5 to TRBJ2-7; 12 bases agree with TRBD2. V was clipped by 4 bases and J by 2 bases; unmatched bases: 3. Germline lookup yields CDR1 MNHEY and CDR2 SVGAGI. The CDR3 extends over 15 amino acids. The CDR3 region is CASSSSSGRAYEQYF. The CDR3, as DNA: TGTGCCAGCAGTTCCTCTAGCGGGAGGGCCTACGAGCAGTACTTC.

This clonotype was observed a handful of times. The rearrangement uses TRBV12-3 or TRBV12-4 and TRBJ2-1; D not certain. The V gene lost 8 bases and the J gene lost 11 bases, with 19 bases spanning the gap. The CDR3 consists of 13 residues. In DNA, the CDR3 is TGTGCCAGCCGACGTCTAGGGCAAGGGAAGCAGTTCTTC. Protein: CASRRLGQGKQFF.

The table lists this clonotype with a few counts. This rearrangement joins TRBV20-1 to TRBJ2-7; 9 bases match TRBD2. In germline, CDR1 is DFQATT, CDR2 SNEGSKA (reference sequence). V gave up 0 bases and J gave up 2 bases; unmatched junction bases: 5. The length of the CDR3 is 15 residues. The CDR3 spells CSARDLAGNTYEQYF. The CDR3 DNA sequence: TGCAGTGCTAGAGATCTAGCGGGAAATACCTACGAGCAGTACTTC.

The CDR3 sequence is CASSEDRNSYEQYF. For the CDR3, the DNA is TGTGCCAGCAGTGAGGACAGAAACTCCTACGAGCAGTACTTC. The V call is TRBV6-4, the J call TRBJ2-7; D perhaps matches TRBD1 (6 bases). The germline V gene encodes CDR1 MRHNA and CDR2 SNTAGT. The CDR3 covers 14 residues. Trimming removed 3 bases at V and 0 bases at J, with 9 bases between.

This clonotype was seen a handful of times. The chain carries TRBV9 and TRBJ2-3; D not resolved. The length of the CDR3 is 14 residues. V lost 4 bases, J lost 0 bases, and 9 bases lay in between. CDR1 is SGDLS, CDR2 YYNGEE, per germline. The CDR3 region is CASSPQPSTDTQYF. Here the CDR3 DNA reads TGTGCCAGCAGCCCCCAGCCTAGCACAGATACGCAGTATTTT. Together with reference TRBV9 and TRBJ2-3, the CDR3 gives the full variable domain: DSGVTQTPKHLITATGQRVTLRCSPRSGDLSVYWYQQSLDQGLQFLIQYYNGEERAKGNILERFSAQQFPDLHSELNLSSLELGDSALYFCASSPQPSTDTQYFGPGTRLTVL.

The V and J genes are TRBV7-8 and TRBJ2-1; 7 nucleotides agree with TRBD1. The CDR3 spans 14 residues. Germline CDR1 and CDR2: SGHVS and FQNEAQ. With V trimmed by 7 bases and J by 4 bases, 7 bases remained unmatched. The CDR3 here is CASTPTGPYNEQFF. The DNA for the CDR3 is TGTGCCAGCACCCCGACAGGGCCTTACAATGAGCAGTTCTTC.